This TCR beta chain was captured by sequencing in a study of blood T cell repertoires in COVID-19 (dated by TCRdb to 2018 to 2020). In the study overall: Collaborator samples came from the United States, Italy and Spain and covered acute and convalescent phases of COVID-19. Where available, HLA class I and class II types were taken from metadata supplied by the sample provider and were not determined by assay-based typing. The samples were drawn from two sources: the first 160 participants of the ongoing ImmuneRACE study, and some 1,300 subjects contributed by 6 global collaborators. Deeply sampled blood TCRbeta repertoires from subjects exposed to, actively infected with, or recovered from COVID-19 were included in the dataset. The sample metadata nearly always contained a de-identified subject ID, COVID-19 status, age in years and sex. The prospective study material was composed of cDNA or gDNA derived from T cells, B-cell-depleted T cells, or PBMCs. A freely available public database, intended as a resource for researchers studying the immune response to SARS-CoV-2, is where the repertoires were released. Study-level results and caveats: The amount of clinical and demographic metadata varied by source and participant and was provided uncurated.

This clone was detected a few times. Its cognate antigen has yet to be identified. No much larger clone is present one base from it, and per-base qualities are unavailable. The collaborating institutions used their own protocols to collect whole blood in K2EDTA tubes. For TCRbeta analysis, collaborators shipped samples in one of three forms: frozen whole blood, isolated PBMCs, or DNA extracted from either of those sample types. The immunoSEQ Assay, a bias-controlled multiplex PCR, was used to amplify TCRbeta CDR3 regions from genomic DNA. The study's own analysis went as follows. The number of nucleated cells in each sample was estimated from the amplification of reference gene primers within the assay. To quantify the absolute abundance of each unique TCRbeta CDR3 rearrangement, sequence reads were collapsed and filtered. For each sample, productive Simpson clonality was calculated as the square root of Simpson's diversity index over productive rearrangements. Sourced from immuneACCESS, this table was stored by TCRdb with only in-frame sequences that have V and J called. A share of the clones is absent; for the studies checked, an unresolved V gene accounts for under half, and the remainder has no known explanation. V and J calls and clone size are copied from that table; D and trimming were computed from the DNA. Present in this sample are about 88,000 clones, approximately 82% of which were seen just once. Of the sample, over 10% is held by the ten largest clones.

From V the trimming removes 5 bases and from J it removes 4 bases, while the gene matches leave 7 bases of the junction unaccounted for. The cysteine opens and the phenylalanine closes a CDR3 of 15 amino acids. This entry keeps only the CDR3 DNA: 45 bases, framed from base 1. According to the germline V gene, CDR1 reads SGHTA and CDR2 reads FQGNSA. The sequence is built from TRBV7-2 and TRBJ2-2; the central 7 bases match TRBD2. This clonotype was sampled from a human donor in a cohort sampled during active COVID-19. What was sequenced was peripheral blood. Read as DNA, the sequence is TGTGCCAGCAGCCTAAAGCGCGGGAGCACCGGGGAGCTGTTTTTT. Its coded protein is CASSLKRGSTGELFF.